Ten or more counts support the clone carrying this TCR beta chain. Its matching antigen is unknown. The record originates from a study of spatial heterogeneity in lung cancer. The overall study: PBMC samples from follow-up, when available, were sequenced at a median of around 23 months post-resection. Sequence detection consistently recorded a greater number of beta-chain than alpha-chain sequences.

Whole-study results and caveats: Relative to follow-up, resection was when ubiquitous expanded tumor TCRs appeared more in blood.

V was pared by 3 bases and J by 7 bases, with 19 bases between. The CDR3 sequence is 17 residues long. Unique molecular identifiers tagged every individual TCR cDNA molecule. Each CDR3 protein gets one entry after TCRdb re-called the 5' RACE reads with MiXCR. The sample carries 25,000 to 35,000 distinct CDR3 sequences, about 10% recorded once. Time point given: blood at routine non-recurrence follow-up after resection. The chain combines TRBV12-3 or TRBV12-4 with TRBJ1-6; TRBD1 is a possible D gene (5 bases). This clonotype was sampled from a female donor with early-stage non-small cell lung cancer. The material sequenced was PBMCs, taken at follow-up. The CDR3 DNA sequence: TGTGCCAGCAGTTTCGCCCCTCCGGCGGGGGGAAATTCACCCCTCCACTTT. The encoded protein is CASSFAPPAGGNSPLHF.